This TCR beta chain was sequenced during a study of shared clonotypes between healthy human individuals. Overall study findings and caveats: The study's rarefaction showed incomplete sorted-subset sequencing despite large depth. The represented genetic and exposure-history diversity was limited by the small number of donors.

Donation came from healthy HIV-negative adults that had no recent acute infections or vaccinations. The CDR3 has 15 residues. The germline gives CDR1 SGHTS, CDR2 YDEGEE. Losses at the gene ends were 4 bases for V and 9 bases for J; bases not matched to a gene: 8. On this clone itself: Its antigen is not known.

The authors split each subset's genomic DNA evenly across several immunoSEQ plates. Profiled with immunoSEQ multiplex PCR; TCRdb holds only in-frame clones, not every one. The data hold some 240,000 clones, with over 60% observed a single time. The sample consisted of memory CD4+ T cells sorted from blood. Subset defined: CD45RA-negative fraction. The chain uses TRBV5-8 and TRBJ1-5; 12 bases agree with TRBD1. This sequence was found in a man aged 25-45 years in good health. CDR3 region: CASSPGQGAWRPQHF. Here the CDR3 DNA reads TGTGCCAGCAGCCCGGGACAGGGGGCCTGGAGGCCCCAGCATTTT.